The text below deals with one T cell receptor (beta chain). The CDR3 consists of 13 residues. V dropped 4 bases and J dropped 3 bases, with 9 bases sitting between them. Looked up from germline, CDR1 is MNHEY and CDR2 is SVGAGI. The source of the sample is a study of CD8 T cells in Susac syndrome. Random hexamers were used to reverse transcribe an amount of roughly 0.45 to 1 ug RNA. TCRdb independently ran MiXCR on the immunoSEQ multiplex PCR reads; one entry per CDR3 protein. Of 200,000 or so distinct CDR3 sequences in the sample, approximately 95% were seen once. This chain connects TRBV6-5 to TRBJ1-1, with D perhaps matching TRBD1 (6 bases). The sequenced sample was CD8+ T cells from PBMCs. The receptor was isolated from a human donor with Susac syndrome. Written as DNA, the CDR3 is TGTGCCAGCAGTTCACAGGGCTACACTGAAGCTTTCTTT. Its protein is CASSSQGYTEAFF.